One sample yielded the 23 T cell receptor beta chains listed below, sequenced in a study of T-cell reconstitution after alpha-beta-depleted transplantation in children (dated by TCRdb to the mid-2010s). Library preparation was by PCR. Data came from an Illumina HiSeq 2500. To normalize quantification of the TCRbeta repertoire, the TCR libraries were built with molecular barcoding that relied on unique molecular identifiers. The public sequencing data were trimmed at Q25 with fastp and processed into clonotypes with MiXCR by TCRdb, which kept only in-frame beta chains. Merged by CDR3 protein, the rows form single entries marked with the most common genes and DNA. The sample contains hundreds of thousands of distinct CDR3 sequences, around a sixth of them found a single time. The ten largest account for 0.9% to 1.2% of the sample. Material: PBMCs from the stem cell graft donor, obtained from the stem cell graft. The receptor set was obtained from a human donor who donated a stem cell graft to a child with acute myeloid leukemia.

The chain employs TRBV9 and TRBJ1-1; tentative D call: TRBD1 (6 bases). Germline V gene sequence: CDR1 SGDLS, CDR2 YYNGEE. The V gene lost 0 bases and the J gene lost 3 bases, with 12 bases spanning the gap. This CDR3 has 15 residues. The DNA of the CDR3 is TGTGCCAGCAGCGTAGCGTCAGGGGCATACACTGAAGCTTTCTTT. It specifies CASSVASGAYTEAFF.

This clonotype was picked up a small number of times. The V gene is TRBV15, the J gene TRBJ1-3; TRBD1 might be the D (5 bases). The germline V gene encodes CDR1 LNHNV and CDR2 YYDKDF (reference sequence). The CDR3 sequence is 18 residues long. V lost 3 bases and J lost 0, with 18 bases in between. In nucleotides, the CDR3 is TGTGCCACCAGCAGGGGGGTGGCGACTGTCCGCTCTGGAAACACCATATATTTT. This encodes CATSRGVATVRSGNTIYF.

This clonotype came up a few times. The V and J genes are TRBV20-1 and TRBJ2-5; TRBD2 aligns across 7 bases. Per germline, CDR1 DFQATT and CDR2 SNEGSKA (reference sequence). The ends lost 0 bases at V and 3 bases at J; junction bases unmatched: 7. The CDR3 runs to 15 residues. The CDR3 spells CSARETGGGKETQYF. The CDR3 region has the DNA TGCAGTGCTAGAGAAACGGGCGGGGGAAAAGAGACCCAGTACTTC.

This clonotype appeared many times. The rearrangement joins TRBV28 to TRBJ2-7; D is perhaps TRBD1 (5 bases). This CDR3 comprises 14 residues. Germline CDR1 reads MDHEN; CDR2 reads SYDVKM. Trimming stripped 5 bases from V and 2 bases from J, with 13 bases between. The CDR3 loop reads CASSQAGFTYEQYV. For the CDR3, the DNA is TGTGCCAGCAGTCAGGCAGGGTTCACCTACGAGCAGTACGTC.

This clonotype was seen a few times. The chain links TRBV7-2 to TRBJ2-7; no firm D call. The CDR3 sequence is 13 residues long. V lost 7 bases and J 0 bases, leaving 10 bases between the germline ends. The germline V gene has CDR1 SGHTA and CDR2 FQGNSA. CDR3 protein: CASTGGDSYEQYF. DNA of the CDR3: TGTGCCAGCACGGGCGGTGACTCCTACGAGCAGTACTTC.

This clonotype was observed many times. The chain links TRBV20-1 to TRBJ1-1, with 8 bases that match TRBD1. CDR3 length equals 14 residues. CDR1 and CDR2 (germline): DFQATT, SNEGSKA (reference sequence). V was pared by 5 bases and J by 0 bases, with 5 bases of the junction left unmatched. The CDR3, as DNA: TGCAGTGCTCTCCCAGGGGGCCTGAACACTGAAGCTTTCTTT. It codes for CSALPGGLNTEAFF.

This clonotype has a count of ten or more. The CDR3 sequence is CASSKLGQTDTQYF. Written as DNA, the CDR3 is TGTGCCAGCAGTAAGCTGGGACAGACAGATACGCAGTATTTT. This chain links TRBV6-1 with TRBJ2-3; TRBD1 agrees at 7 bases. V shed 5 bases, J shed 3 bases, and the junction held 5 bases outside the gene matches. Germline assignment: CDR1 MNHNS and CDR2 SASEGT. The length of the CDR3 is 14 residues.

This clonotype was counted between two and nine times. The rearrangement uses TRBV20-1 and TRBJ2-3; 7 bases fit TRBD2. The germline CDR1 and CDR2 sequences are DFQATT and SNEGSKA (reference sequence). The CDR3 consists of 17 residues. V lost 0 bases, J lost 2 bases, and 11 bases stayed unmatched. CDR3 in amino acids: CSARELAAPVDTDTQYF. CDR3 sequence (DNA): TGCAGTGCTAGAGAGCTAGCGGCGCCCGTAGACACAGATACGCAGTATTTT.

The chain couples TRBV5-1 to TRBJ2-7; 11 bases agree with TRBD2. Germline V CDR1 and CDR2: SGHRS, YFSETQ. V lost 2 bases, J lost 0 bases, and 1 base stayed unmatched. The CDR3 extends over 15 amino acids. CDR3 protein: CASSLTSGGSYEQYV. The DNA for the CDR3 is TGCGCCAGCAGCTTAACTAGCGGGGGCTCCTACGAGCAGTACGTC.

Many counts were recorded for this clonotype. The V gene is TRBV20-1, the J gene TRBJ2-7, with D possibly matching TRBD1 (6 bases). V was trimmed by 2 bases and J by 5 bases, leaving 19 bases between them. The germline gives CDR1 DFQATT, CDR2 SNEGSKA (reference sequence). The CDR3 sequence is 15 residues long. CDR3 nucleotides: TGCAGTGCTAGATTCCCTACAGGGTTAAGCAACGAGCAGTACTTC. It codes for CSARFPTGLSNEQYF.

This clonotype was seen ten or more times. The chain is built from TRBV29-1 and TRBJ2-6, with D possibly matching TRBD1 (6 bases). Germline CDR1 reads SQVTM; CDR2 reads ANQGSEA. This CDR3 contains 14 residues. Trimming shortened V by 6 bases and J by 0 bases, and 9 bases separated the two germline ends. CDR3 amino acids: CSVQTGSGANVLTF. CDR3 coding DNA: TGCAGCGTCCAGACAGGCTCTGGGGCCAACGTCCTGACTTTC.

The chain is built from TRBV12-3 or TRBV12-4 and TRBJ2-5; 11 nucleotides align to TRBD2. J lost 3 bases, V lost 2 bases, and 2 bases had no gene match. This CDR3 has 15 residues. In DNA form, the CDR3 reads TGTGCCAGCAGTTTACTGGGACTAGCGGAAGAGACCCAGTACTTC. Its protein product is CASSLLGLAEETQYF.

This clonotype was seen at least ten times. The chain joins TRBV5-5 to TRBJ1-5, with D uncertain. The CDR3 contains 15 residues. The germline CDR1 and CDR2 sequences are SGHKS and YYEKEE (reference sequence). Trimming removed 4 bases from V and 3 bases from J, with 14 bases in between. The CDR3 loop reads CASSVGIEHNQPQHF. As DNA, the CDR3 is TGTGCCAGCAGCGTCGGGATTGAGCACAATCAGCCCCAGCATTTT. Variable domain in full (rest from reference TRBV5-5 and TRBJ1-5): DAGVTQSPTHLIKTRGQQVTLRCSPISGHKSVSWYQQVLGQGPQFIFQYYEKEERGRGNFPDRFSARQFPNYSSELNVNALLLGDSALYLCASSVGIEHNQPQHFGDGTRLSIL.

The rearrangement links TRBV6-5 to TRBJ2-5, with 7 bases lining up with TRBD2. V trimming: 4 bases; J trimming: 2 bases; junction bases outside the gene matches: 4. Germline CDR1 MNHEY, CDR2 SVGAGI. The CDR3 length is 14 residues. CDR3 DNA: TGTGCCAGCAGTTCCCAGCGGGGACAAGAGACCCAGTACTTC. Protein sequence: CASSSQRGQETQYF.

This clonotype was seen at least ten times. The gene calls are TRBV20-1 and TRBJ2-2, with D unclear. Germline loops: CDR1 DFQATT, CDR2 SNEGSKA (reference sequence). Trimming removed 1 base from V and 7 bases from J, with 7 bases in between. This CDR3 comprises 12 residues. The CDR3 spells CSARGVIGELFF. The CDR3 DNA is TGCAGTGCTAGAGGCGTTATCGGGGAGCTGTTTTTT.

The rearrangement uses TRBV9 and TRBJ1-2, with TRBD1 as a possible D gene (6 bases). There are 21 residues in the CDR3. V lost 0 bases, J lost 2 bases, and 29 bases lay in between. The germline CDR1 and CDR2 sequences are SGDLS and YYNGEE. This CDR3 reads CASSVEAARDYRELKNYGYTF. The CDR3 bases are TGTGCCAGCAGCGTAGAAGCCGCTCGGGACTACAGGGAACTAAAAAACTATGGCTACACCTTC.

This clonotype was picked up many times. The genes are TRBV20-1 and TRBJ2-1; D not certain. The CDR3 is made up of 15 amino acids. CDR1 and CDR2 from the germline V gene are DFQATT and SNEGSKA (reference sequence). The V gene lost 3 bases and the J gene lost 1 base, with 13 bases spanning the gap. CDR3 in DNA: TGCAGTGCTAGGGCAACGACTGGGTCCTACAATGAGCAGTTCTTC. It is translated as CSARATTGSYNEQFF.

This clonotype has a count of ten or more. The CDR3 protein is CASSLGDREKDEQFF. The DNA of the CDR3 is TGCGCCAGCAGCTTGGGGGACAGGGAGAAGGATGAGCAGTTCTTC. The chain joins TRBV5-1 to TRBJ2-1; 9 bases agree with TRBD1. Losses at the gene ends were 0 bases for V and 8 bases for J; bases not matched to a gene: 6. CDR1 is SGHRS and CDR2 is YFSETQ in the germline V gene. The CDR3 has 15 amino acids.

This clonotype was observed many times. The CDR3 DNA follows: TGCGCCAGCAGCCTGGACATCACTAGGGGAGGAGAGACCCAGTACTTC. Translated, it gives CASSLDITRGGETQYF. The chain has TRBV4-3 and TRBJ2-5, with D possibly matching TRBD2 (6 bases). The length of the CDR3 is 16 residues. Looked up from germline, CDR1 is LGHNA and CDR2 is YSLEER. The V end was cut by 4 bases, the J end by 4 bases, with 19 bases between.

This clonotype was picked up many times. V gene TRBV20-1 combines with J gene TRBJ1-5; 7 bases are shared with TRBD1. From germline, CDR1 is DFQATT and CDR2 SNEGSKA (reference sequence). The CDR3 contains 13 residues. V lost 6 bases to trimming and J lost 4 bases; unmatched junction nucleotides: 6. The CDR3 sequence is CSAPTGWNQPQHF. CDR3 nucleotides: TGCAGTGCGCCGACAGGGTGGAATCAGCCCCAGCATTTT.

This clonotype was recorded once. Given a much more abundant clone one base away, this may be a read error. V and J are TRBV6-1 and TRBJ1-1, with D perhaps matching TRBD1 (5 bases). Germline V gene data show CDR1 as MNHNS and CDR2 as SASEGT. The length of the CDR3 is 17 residues. The CDR3 sequence is CASRTGSSPPLDTESFF. The CDR3 DNA reads as TGTGCCAGCAGGACGGGGTCCAGTCCCCCTCTGGACACTGAATCTTTCTTT.

Many counts were recorded for this clonotype. The chain combines TRBV12-3 or TRBV12-4 with TRBJ2-5, with 10 bases lining up with TRBD1. V lost 1 base to trimming and J lost 4 bases; unmatched junction nucleotides: 6. The CDR3 has 16 residues. The CDR3 sequence is CASSLGQGAFRETQYF. CDR3 coding DNA: TGTGCCAGCAGTTTAGGACAGGGGGCATTTCGAGAGACCCAGTACTTC.

CDR3 sequence: CASIARALMNTGELFF. CDR3 DNA sequence: TGTGCCAGCATTGCCCGGGCCCTAATGAACACCGGGGAGCTGTTTTTT. This rearrangement joins TRBV7-2 to TRBJ2-2; D not certain. Germline CDR1 reads SGHTA; CDR2 reads FQGNSA. This CDR3 comprises 16 residues. Trimming left V 7 bases short and J 1 base short, with 16 bases between.